A selection of T cell receptor beta chains follows, all from one sample in a study of CD8 T cells in ankylosing spondylitis. TCRdb used MiXCR to reprocess the 5' RACE reads, holding one entry per CDR3 protein. The table shows just over 350,000 distinct CDR3 sequences, with 20% to 25% occurring only once. The sample taken for sequencing was blood, either unsorted or a sorted T cell fraction (not recorded which). These receptors came from a male donor with ankylosing spondylitis or in good health (not recorded which). The CDR3 runs from the conserved cysteine through the conserved F or W.

v_gene	j_gene	CDR3aa
TRBV29-1	TRBJ2-4	CSVPEVAGGRVIQYF
TRBV27	TRBJ2-5	CASQLAGGGGETQYF
TRBV7-9	TRBJ2-1	CASSLVVGQFF
TRBV3-1	TRBJ2-2	CASSQDFAGGPSGELFF
TRBV11-2	TRBJ2-7	CASSLVQLPGGEQYF
TRBV12-3/TRBV12-4	TRBJ2-5	CASSWVPGHQETQYF
TRBV4-2	TRBJ2-7	CASSQVGRSPYEQYF
TRBV4-1	TRBJ2-7	CASSQLGQVNEQYF
TRBV12-3/TRBV12-4	TRBJ2-7	CASRVSGGNYEQYF
TRBV29-1	TRBJ2-1	CSVEGVPSDYNEQFF
TRBV6-2/TRBV6-3	TRBJ2-3	CASNRGAEIDTQYF
TRBV12-3/TRBV12-4	TRBJ1-3	CASGALDTIYF
TRBV7-3	TRBJ2-1	CASSALLGLDNEQFF
TRBV28	TRBJ2-1	CASRFPGGPYNEQFF
TRBV10-3	TRBJ2-1	CAISETQQGHLYNEQFF
TRBV12-3/TRBV12-4	TRBJ1-1	CASNDWGAGQRAFF
TRBV29-1	TRBJ2-7	CSAAREPGYEQYF